The TCR beta chain under discussion was sequenced for a study of blood T cell repertoires in COVID-19. At the level of the study: COVID-19 samples, acute and convalescent, were from the United States, Italy and Spain. The cDNA or gDNA used as material had been derived from T cells, B-cell-depleted T cells, or PBMCs.

In the original analysis: By means of reference gene primer amplification, nucleated cell counts were estimated. Some clones are missing from TCRdb's copy, which holds only in-frame ones; the method was immunoSEQ multiplex PCR. V and J calls and clone size are copied from that table; D and trimming were computed from the DNA. This table has 90,000 to 120,000 clones, roughly 88% appearing once. The CDR3 consists of 15 residues. The germline V and J ends were trimmed by 2 bases and 5 bases, with 12 bases remaining between them. Per germline, CDR1 MNHNS and CDR2 SASEGT. Sequencing was done on a sample of peripheral blood. The chain couples TRBV6-1 to TRBJ2-2; D unclear. This receptor was identified in a human donor in a cohort sampled during active COVID-19. CDR3 nucleotide sequence: TGTGCCAGCAGTGAAACAGTTACCCTAACCGGGGAGCTGTTTTTT. Protein sequence: CASSETVTLTGELFF.